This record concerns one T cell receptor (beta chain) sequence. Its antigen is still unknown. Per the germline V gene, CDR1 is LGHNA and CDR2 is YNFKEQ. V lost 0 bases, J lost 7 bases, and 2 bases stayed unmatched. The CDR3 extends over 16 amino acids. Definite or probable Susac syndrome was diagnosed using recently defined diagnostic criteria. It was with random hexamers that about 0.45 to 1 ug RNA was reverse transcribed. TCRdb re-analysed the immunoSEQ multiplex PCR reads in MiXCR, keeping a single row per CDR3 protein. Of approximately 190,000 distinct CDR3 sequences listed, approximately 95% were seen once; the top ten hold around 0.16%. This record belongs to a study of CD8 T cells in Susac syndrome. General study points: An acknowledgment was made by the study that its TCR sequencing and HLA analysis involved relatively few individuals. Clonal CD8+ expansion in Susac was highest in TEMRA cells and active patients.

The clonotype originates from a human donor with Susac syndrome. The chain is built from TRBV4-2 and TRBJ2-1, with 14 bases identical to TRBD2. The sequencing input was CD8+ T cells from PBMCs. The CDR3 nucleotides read TGTGCCAGCAGCCAAGAGACTAGCGGGAGGGGGAATGAGCAGTTCTTC. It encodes CASSQETSGRGNEQFF.